This T cell receptor beta chain was identified during a study of OX40 agonist ivuxolimab in advanced cancers. In the study overall: Prior anti-PD-1, anti-PD-L1 or anti-CTLA-4 therapy did not bar entry, and around 39% had some.

Germline-derived CDR1 and CDR2 are SGHDN and FVKESK. The trim removed 6 bases at V and 1 base at J, leaving 5 bases unmatched. The CDR3 spans 14 residues. Assay used: immunoSEQ multiplex PCR; TCRdb lists only in-frame clones, some missing. In the table there are under 100,000 clones, more than 70% of which are singletons. The source was CD4+ or CD8+ T cells sorted from blood, collected in a trial of the OX40 agonist ivuxolimab. This sequence originates from an adult with an advanced solid tumor such as melanoma, head and neck, liver or kidney cancer. V and J are TRBV14 and TRBJ2-7, with 8 bases identical to TRBD2. Written as DNA, the CDR3 is TGTGCCAGCAGGGCAGCGGGGGCATCCTACGAGCAGTACTTC. Translated, it gives CASRAAGASYEQYF.